The 25 T cell receptor beta chains in this list originate from one sample, sequenced in a study of T cell repertoires in cytomegalovirus infection. TCRdb used MiXCR to reprocess the reads, holding one entry per CDR3 protein. The table has about 150,000 distinct CDR3 sequences, about a quarter seen once; the top ten hold 10% to 11%. Sample: PBMCs. The source is a human donor in good health (CMV status not recorded). Some clones in this sample may be carry-over from other donors' samples.

This chain links TRBV28 with TRBJ2-4; the D gene could be TRBD1 or TRBD2 (6 bases each). V was clipped by 2 bases and J by 0 bases, with 11 bases between them. Per germline, CDR1 MDHEN and CDR2 SYDVKM. The CDR3 has 16 residues. This CDR3 is CASSLGGLLAKNIQYF. DNA for the CDR3: TGTGCCAGCAGTTTAGGGGGGCTCCTAGCCAAAAACATTCAGTACTTC.

This clonotype has more than one count but fewer than ten. The V gene is TRBV6-2 or TRBV6-3, the J gene TRBJ2-7; no definite D call. The CDR3 contains 12 residues. Per the germline V gene, CDR1 is MNHEY and CDR2 is SVGEGT. Trimming cost V 2 bases and J 3 bases, with 5 bases left between them. The CDR3 reads CASSYLDYEQYF. The CDR3 DNA is TGTGCCAGCAGTTACCTAGACTACGAGCAGTACTTC.

This clonotype turned up a few times. This chain links TRBV11-3 with TRBJ2-7; possibly TRBD1 for D (6 bases). In germline, CDR1 is SGHNT, CDR2 YENEEA. There are 14 residues in the CDR3. With 4 bases removed from V and 3 bases from J, the gap between germline ends came to 13 bases. CDR3 amino acids: CASSSRQESYEQYF. The DNA of the CDR3 is TGTGCCAGCAGCTCGAGACAGGAAAGCTACGAGCAGTACTTC.

Many counts were recorded for this clonotype. This chain connects TRBV7-2 to TRBJ2-4, with 8 bases fitting TRBD1. Losses at the gene ends were 1 base for V and 0 bases for J; bases not matched to a gene: 11. The CDR3 extends over 19 amino acids. The germline CDR1 and CDR2 sequences are SGHTA and FQGNSA. The CDR3 DNA sequence: TGTGCCAGCAGCTTAGGGGACAGGTCCTGGGGACTAGCCAAAAACATTCAGTACTTC. This sequence encodes CASSLGDRSWGLAKNIQYF.

This clonotype was observed many times. V gene TRBV11-2 combines with J gene TRBJ2-1, with a weak D call TRBD1 (5 bases). This CDR3 contains 14 residues. Between the trimmed V and J ends, which lost 5 bases and 4 bases, there was a span of 12 bases. Germline CDR1 and CDR2: SGHAT and FQNNGV. This chain's CDR3 is CASSPPQGYNEQFF. Here the CDR3 DNA reads TGTGCCAGCAGCCCGCCCCAGGGTTACAATGAGCAGTTCTTC.

This clonotype was recorded many times. The chain employs TRBV7-2 and TRBJ1-5; tentative D call: TRBD1 (6 bases). In germline, CDR1 is SGHTA, CDR2 FQGNSA. Trimming removed 2 bases from V and 5 bases from J, with 13 bases in between. The CDR3 is 15 residues long. CDR3 in DNA: TGTGCCAGCAGCTTAAACTCAGGGGAATATCAGCCCCAGCATTTT. It yields the protein CASSLNSGEYQPQHF. Combining the CDR3 with reference TRBV7-2 and TRBJ1-5 gives the whole variable domain GAGVSQSPSNKVTEKGKDVELRCDPISGHTALYWYRQSLGQGLEFLIYFQGNSAPDKSGLPSDRFSAERTGGSVSTLTIQRTQQEDSAVYLCASSLNSGEYQPQHFGDGTRLSIL.

This clonotype was seen many times. This chain connects TRBV7-2 to TRBJ2-5, with D possibly TRBD1 on 5 matching bases. V was cut by 7 bases and J by 12 bases, with 9 bases left in between. Germline V gives CDR1 SGHTA, CDR2 FQGNSA. This CDR3 comprises 9 residues. CDR3 DNA sequence: TGTGCCAGCATTGCCAGGGAGTACTTC. Translating gives CASIAREYF. Variable domain in full (rest from reference TRBV7-2 and TRBJ2-5): GAGVSQSPSNKVTEKGKDVELRCDPISGHTALYWYRQSLGQGLEFLIYFQGNSAPDKSGLPSDRFSAERTGGSVSTLTIQRTQQEDSAVYLCASIAREYFGPGTRLLVL.

The chain combines TRBV20-1 with TRBJ2-7, with no clear D. V gave up 3 bases and J gave up 4 bases, with 7 bases separating them. CDR3 size: 11 residues. The V gene's germline CDR1 is DFQATT and CDR2 SNEGSKA (reference sequence). The CDR3 loop reads CSASVGYEQYF. Written as DNA, the CDR3 is TGCAGTGCTAGTGTGGGTTACGAGCAGTACTTC.

This clonotype has ten or more counts. The chain's CDR3 is CASSGGGASSYEQYF. In DNA, the CDR3 is TGTGCCAGCAGCGGTGGGGGGGCAAGCTCCTACGAGCAGTACTTC. The rearrangement joins TRBV7-8 to TRBJ2-7; D may be TRBD2 (7 bases). The V gene lost 5 bases and the J gene lost 0 bases, with 14 bases spanning the gap. Germline V gene lookup returns CDR1 SGHVS and CDR2 FQNEAQ. The CDR3 contains 15 residues.

Only a few counts were recorded for this clonotype. This rearrangement joins TRBV19 to TRBJ2-2; 7 positions match TRBD2. The junction had 5 bases not matched to a gene; V was cut back by 6 bases and J by 1 base. The CDR3 consists of 15 residues. Germline V gene lookup returns CDR1 LNHDA and CDR2 SQIVND (reference sequence). The CDR3 spells CASRSLAMNTGELFF. Written as DNA, the CDR3 is TGTGCCAGTAGATCACTAGCGATGAACACCGGGGAGCTGTTTTTT.

V and J are TRBV20-1 and TRBJ1-1; possibly TRBD1 for D (6 bases). The CDR3 spans 13 residues. Trimming removed 5 bases from V and 4 bases from J, with 14 bases in between. The germline CDR1 and CDR2 sequences are DFQATT and SNEGSKA (reference sequence). The CDR3 is CSARGGKGTEAFF. In DNA form, the CDR3 reads TGCAGTGCTCGAGGGGGGAAAGGCACTGAAGCTTTCTTT.

This clonotype came up a few times. The V gene is TRBV6-5, the J gene TRBJ1-1; 7 bases are shared with TRBD1. The CDR3 runs to 19 residues. Germline-derived CDR1 and CDR2 are MNHEY and SVGAGI. Losses at the gene ends were 6 bases for V and 1 base for J; bases not matched to a gene: 20. CDR3 sequence reads: CASRPWGQPYSGSNTEAFF. The CDR3 DNA reads as TGTGCCAGCAGACCCTGGGGACAGCCCTACAGCGGTTCGAACACTGAAGCTTTCTTT.

This clonotype was observed a handful of times. The chain has TRBV28 and TRBJ2-1; maybe TRBD1 (6 bases). The CDR3 covers 16 residues. Trimming stripped 4 bases from V and 4 bases from J, with 17 bases between. Germline values: CDR1 MDHEN, CDR2 SYDVKM. CDR3 sequence: CASSSNTGLGYNEQFF. CDR3 coding DNA: TGTGCCAGCAGTTCCAATACAGGGTTGGGGTACAATGAGCAGTTCTTC.

This chain joins TRBV28 and TRBJ1-1; the D gene is possibly TRBD1 (5 bases). Trimming shortened V by 6 bases and J by 1 base, and 15 bases separated the two germline ends. Per the germline V gene, CDR1 is MDHEN and CDR2 is SYDVKM. CDR3 length: 15 residues. DNA for the CDR3: TGTGCCAGCAGACACCAGACAGTCAAGAACACTGAAGCTTTCTTT. Translating it yields CASRHQTVKNTEAFF.

The genes are TRBV9 and TRBJ1-3; a possible D gene is TRBD1 (6 bases). The CDR3 has 16 amino acids. Trimming pared 3 bases from V and 0 bases from J, leaving 13 bases between. CDR1 is SGDLS and CDR2 is YYNGEE in the germline V gene. CDR3 loop: CASSAPGGPSGNTIYF. CDR3 bases: TGTGCCAGCAGCGCTCCGGGGGGCCCCTCTGGAAACACCATATATTTT.

Only a few counts were recorded for this clonotype. This CDR3 is CATRDSGSRTDTQYF. The CDR3 region has the DNA TGTGCCACTAGAGACAGCGGGAGTCGCACAGATACGCAGTATTTT. V gene TRBV24-1 combines with J gene TRBJ2-3; TRBD2 aligns across 8 bases. V lost 10 bases and J lost 1; bases outside the gene matches: 9. This CDR3 is 15 amino acids long. Germline CDR1 and CDR2: KGHDR and SFDVKD.

The chain has TRBV7-3 and TRBJ2-1; the D gene could be TRBD1 or TRBD2 (5 bases each). CDR1 and CDR2 from the germline V gene are SGHTA and FQGTGA. Trimming took 2 bases from V and 10 from J, leaving 15 bases between them. The CDR3 extends over 14 amino acids. CDR3 nucleotides: TGTGCCAGCAGCTTAGGGACGCAGTTGTGGGAGCAGTTCTTC. Protein sequence: CASSLGTQLWEQFF.

This clonotype was recorded a few times. The chain has TRBV6-1 and TRBJ1-1; the D is unclear. V was shortened by 8 bases and J by 2 bases, with 15 bases between the two germline ends. CDR1 MNHNS and CDR2 SASEGT come from the germline V gene. The CDR3 runs 14 residues. The CDR3: CASQWGWSNTEAFF. The CDR3 DNA sequence: TGTGCCAGCCAATGGGGTTGGTCTAACACTGAAGCTTTCTTT.

Concerning this clonotype itself: A junction end diverges from the germline sequence, so it may reflect a read error. The chain recombines TRBV11-2 with TRBJ1-3; unclear D gene. Germline V gives CDR1 SGHAT, CDR2 FQNNGV. CDR3 length: 16 residues. CDR3 protein: CASSSVSSSSGNTINF. CDR3 DNA sequence: TGTGCCAGCAGCTCCGTCTCTAGCAGCTCTGGAAACACCATAAATTTT.

The chain has TRBV27 and TRBJ2-2; D gene uncertain. The germline gives CDR1 MNHEY, CDR2 SMNVEV (reference sequence). Trimming took off 4 bases at V and 0 bases at J, with 15 bases between the two ends. The CDR3 runs to 17 residues. CDR3 loop: CASSWNNIFSNTGELFF. The CDR3 DNA reads TGTGCCAGCAGTTGGAACAACATCTTCTCGAACACCGGGGAGCTGTTTTTT.

The sample holds many counts of this clonotype. As DNA, the CDR3 is TGTGCCAGCAGGGACATAGCGAACACCGGGGAGCTGTTTTTT. Encoded protein: CASRDIANTGELFF. V is TRBV12-3 or TRBV12-4 and J is TRBJ2-2; the D gene is possibly TRBD1 (5 bases). This CDR3 is built from 14 residues. The germline V and J ends were trimmed by 6 bases and 0 bases, with 8 bases remaining between them.

Comments on this clonotype: This may be a read error, as it is one base from a much larger clone. The chain is built from TRBV7-2 and TRBJ1-3; D is unclear. CDR1 SGHTA and CDR2 FQGNSA come from the germline V gene. The CDR3 length is 13 residues. DNA of the CDR3: TGTGCCAGCAGCTTAGCAGGCCCAAACATCATATATTTT. As protein: CASSLAGPNIIYF.

The genes are TRBV24-1 and TRBJ2-1, with 12 positions matching TRBD2. Germline CDR1 is KGHDR and CDR2 is SFDVKD. The ends lost 3 bases at V and 0 bases at J; junction bases unmatched: 2. The CDR3 runs 17 residues. CDR3 residues: CATSDGTSGFSYNEQFF. The CDR3 DNA is TGTGCCACCAGTGATGGGACTAGCGGGTTCTCCTACAATGAGCAGTTCTTC.

The chain has TRBV10-3 and TRBJ1-6; 10 bases align to TRBD1. The germline CDR1 and CDR2 sequences are ENHRY and SYGVKD. The CDR3 loop spans 15 amino acids. The trim removed 2 bases at V and 7 bases at J, leaving 2 bases unmatched. In nucleotides, the CDR3 is TGTGCCATCAGTGAGGGACAGGGGGGGAATTCACCCCTCCACTTT. Protein sequence: CAISEGQGGNSPLHF.

This clonotype was detected only a few times. The chain uses TRBV5-1 and TRBJ2-2; D is possibly TRBD2 (5 bases). Germline CDR1 and CDR2: SGHRS and YFSETQ. CDR3 size: 15 residues. The germline V and J ends were trimmed by 4 bases and 4 bases, with 14 bases remaining between them. The CDR3 DNA reads as TGCGCCAGCAGCCTGGAGGCAGACGGCACCGGGGAGCTGTTTTTT. This gives the protein CASSLEADGTGELFF.